These 25 T cell receptor beta chains originate from one sample sequenced in a study of T-cell reconstitution after alpha-beta-depleted transplantation in children. It was with unique molecular identifiers that the TCRbeta library was prepared. TCRdb used MiXCR to reprocess the PCR reads, holding one entry per CDR3 protein. The sample includes 900,000 or so distinct CDR3 sequences, around 15% of them seen just once. Sequencing used PBMCs, mostly from graft donor cells, obtained 360 days after TCRalphabeta/CD19-depleted stem cell transplant. The receptors were gathered from a male patient under 18 who had a stem cell transplant for acute lymphoblastic leukemia, so the T cells may come from the graft donor.

This clonotype was counted only a few times. V is TRBV5-1 and J is TRBJ2-7, with D possibly being TRBD1 (6 bases). The length of the CDR3 is 13 residues. Trimming removed 5 bases from V and 2 bases from J, with 11 bases in between. The V gene's germline CDR1 is SGHRS and CDR2 YFSETQ. The CDR3 DNA reads as TGCGCCAGCAGGCGTGACAGGACCTACGAGCAGTACTTC. The encoded protein is CASRRDRTYEQYF.

This clonotype was counted between two and nine times. This chain uses TRBV10-2 with TRBJ2-1; TRBD2 matches 12 bases. V shed 1 base, J shed 7 bases, and the junction held 5 bases outside the gene matches. Germline CDR1 is WSHSY and CDR2 is SAAADI. This CDR3 is 16 amino acids long. CDR3 nucleotide sequence: TGCGCCAGCAGTGAGTTCCTAGCGGGAGGGCGGAATGAGCAGTTCTTC. It codes for CASSEFLAGGRNEQFF.

The table lists this clonotype with a few counts. The chain has TRBV4-1 and TRBJ2-1; D may be TRBD2 (5 bases). Germline V gives CDR1 MGHRA, CDR2 YSYEKL. This CDR3 is built from 13 residues. V shed 1 base and J shed 12 bases, with 13 bases lying between them. CDR3 region: CASSQALEGRQFF. The CDR3 DNA follows: TGCGCCAGCAGCCAAGCGTTAGAGGGAAGGCAGTTCTTC.

The rearrangement uses TRBV6-1 and TRBJ2-2; 9 nucleotides line up with TRBD1. The CDR3 is made up of 15 amino acids. The germline gives CDR1 MNHNS, CDR2 SASEGT. Losses at the gene ends were 7 bases for V and 3 bases for J; bases not matched to a gene: 6. The CDR3 sequence: CASTQGQGHTGELFF. The DNA for the CDR3 is TGTGCCAGCACCCAAGGACAGGGGCACACCGGGGAGCTGTTTTTT.

This clonotype was observed many times. The chain carries TRBV4-2 and TRBJ2-5; TRBD1 agrees at 9 bases. The V gene end was trimmed by 0 bases and the J gene end by 4 bases; junction bases not matched to a gene: 9. Germline CDR1 reads LGHNA; CDR2 reads YNFKEQ. CDR3 length: 17 residues. CDR3: CASSQEAWTGAPETQYF. The CDR3 coding sequence is TGTGCCAGCAGCCAAGAGGCTTGGACAGGGGCTCCAGAGACCCAGTACTTC.

This clonotype was recorded a few times. The chain couples TRBV7-2 to TRBJ2-5; D not resolved. Germline CDR1 SGHTA, CDR2 FQGNSA. The CDR3 spans 14 residues. V lost 7 bases and J lost 1, with 13 bases in between. DNA of the CDR3: TGTGCCAGCACCCCATTCGGGCCCCAAGAGACCCAGTACTTC. Its translation is CASTPFGPQETQYF. The variable domain in full, with the rest retrieved from reference TRBV7-2 and TRBJ2-5, is GAGVSQSPSNKVTEKGKDVELRCDPISGHTALYWYRQSLGQGLEFLIYFQGNSAPDKSGLPSDRFSAERTGGSVSTLTIQRTQQEDSAVYLCASTPFGPQETQYFGPGTRLLVL.

The V gene is TRBV6-2 or TRBV6-3, the J gene TRBJ1-3; weak D call: TRBD1 (6 bases). The CDR3 loop spans 17 amino acids. V lost 4 bases, J lost 1 base, and 17 bases lay in between. In germline, CDR1 is MNHEY, CDR2 SVGEGT. CDR3 bases: TGTGCCAGCAGTTCGTCCCTTTACAGGGTATCTGGAAACACCATATATTTT. Protein: CASSSSLYRVSGNTIYF.

The chain joins TRBV11-2 to TRBJ1-1, with a tentative D call TRBD1 (5 bases). Germline V CDR1 and CDR2: SGHAT, FQNNGV. V was shortened by 6 bases and J by 0 bases, with 17 bases between the two germline ends. The CDR3 is 16 amino acids. CDR3 DNA sequence: TGTGCCAGCAGTACGCTGGGGCAGGATATGAACACTGAAGCTTTCTTT. It specifies CASSTLGQDMNTEAFF.

This clonotype was observed a handful of times. The rearrangement joins TRBV27 to TRBJ2-7; 7 nucleotides agree with TRBD2. The CDR3 totals 15 residues. V lost 6 bases to trimming and J lost 3 bases; unmatched junction nucleotides: 11. Germline CDR1 reads MNHEY; CDR2 reads SMNVEV (reference sequence). CDR3 nucleotides: TGTGCCAGCAGCCCAAAGACTAGCATCGGCTACGAGCAGTACTTC. The encoded protein is CASSPKTSIGYEQYF.

This clonotype was seen only a few times. The CDR3 nucleotides read TGTGCCAGCAGTTCCGCTGCAGGGGACGAAAAACTGTTTTTT. It translates to CASSSAAGDEKLFF. The V call is TRBV12-3 or TRBV12-4, the J call TRBJ1-4, with D possibly TRBD1 on 6 matching bases. With 4 bases removed from V and 8 bases from J, the gap between germline ends came to 14 bases. The CDR3 totals 14 residues.

The V call is TRBV19, the J call TRBJ1-1; D unresolved. V was pared by 1 base and J by 4 bases, with 7 bases between. The germline V gene encodes CDR1 LNHDA and CDR2 SQIVND (reference sequence). The CDR3 extends over 13 amino acids. CDR3 DNA: TGTGCCAGTAGTATAGCCCGGGCCACTGAAGCTTTCTTT. It encodes CASSIARATEAFF.

This rearrangement joins TRBV7-2 to TRBJ1-2; D possibly corresponds to TRBD1 (5 bases). Germline CDR1 reads SGHTA; CDR2 reads FQGNSA. The CDR3 length is 13 residues. V was cut by 5 bases and J by 4 bases, with 11 bases left in between. CDR3 sequence reads: CASSTRQSYGYTF. The DNA for the CDR3 is TGTGCCAGCAGCACAAGACAGTCCTATGGCTACACCTTC.

This clonotype has more than one count but fewer than ten. The chain joins TRBV6-2 or TRBV6-3 to TRBJ1-4; a possible D gene is TRBD1 (5 bases). Germline V gene sequence: CDR1 MNHEY, CDR2 SVGEGT. Trimming shortened V by 6 bases and J by 8 bases, and 19 bases separated the two germline ends. The CDR3 has 15 residues. CDR3 sequence (DNA): TGTGCCAGCAGAGCTCTTACCAGGACAAAGGAAAAACTGTTTTTT. Translating gives CASRALTRTKEKLFF.

The J gene is TRBJ1-5, the V gene TRBV7-3, with D maybe TRBD1 (6 bases). Deletions cut 5 bases from V and 3 bases from J, with 17 bases between. CDR1 is SGHTA and CDR2 is FQGTGA in the germline V gene. The CDR3 extends over 16 amino acids. CDR3 region: CASSQGTAPHNQPQHF. CDR3 bases: TGTGCCAGCAGCCAGGGGACGGCACCCCACAATCAGCCCCAGCATTTT.

The genes are TRBV12-3 or TRBV12-4 and TRBJ1-6, with D maybe TRBD1 (5 bases). The CDR3 spans 11 residues. V was clipped by 4 bases and J by 13 bases, with 8 bases between them. CDR3 sequence reads: CASSWGRPLHF. The CDR3 nucleotides read TGTGCCAGCAGTTGGGGCAGGCCCCTCCACTTT.

V gene TRBV7-9 combines with J gene TRBJ1-5, with D unresolved. This CDR3 spans 16 amino acids. V dropped 4 bases and J dropped 0 bases, with 13 bases sitting between them. Looked up from germline, CDR1 is SEHNR and CDR2 is FQNEAQ (reference sequence). CDR3 in amino acids: CASSSPGLNSNQPQHF. The CDR3 region has the DNA TGTGCCAGCAGCTCCCCTGGGCTGAATAGCAATCAGCCCCAGCATTTT.

The chain recombines TRBV20-1 with TRBJ2-5; D is uncertain. With 0 bases removed from V and 2 bases from J, the gap between germline ends came to 1 base. The CDR3 length is 11 residues. Germline V gives CDR1 DFQATT, CDR2 SNEGSKA (reference sequence). The CDR3 coding sequence is TGCAGTGCTAGAGAGCAAGAGACCCAGTACTTC. Translation: CSAREQETQYF.

The table lists this clonotype with a few counts. The V call is TRBV12-3 or TRBV12-4, the J call TRBJ2-4; 14 positions match TRBD2. With V trimmed by 5 bases and J by 8 bases, 2 bases remained unmatched. The CDR3 sequence is 14 residues long. The DNA for the CDR3 is TGTGCCAGCAGTAAGGGACTAGCGGGAGACATTCAGTACTTC. Translated: CASSKGLAGDIQYF.

This clonotype was observed at least ten times. This chain connects TRBV27 to TRBJ2-7, with D uncertain. V lost 6 bases and J lost 2, with 8 bases in between. The CDR3 runs to 12 residues. Germline-derived CDR1 and CDR2 are MNHEY and SMNVEV (reference sequence). The CDR3 sequence: CASSSGAYEQYF. In DNA form, the CDR3 reads TGTGCCAGCAGCTCTGGCGCCTACGAGCAGTACTTC.

The chain couples TRBV20-1 to TRBJ1-2, with D uncertain. Germline V gene data show CDR1 as DFQATT and CDR2 as SNEGSKA (reference sequence). The CDR3 extends over 12 amino acids. Trimming left V 2 bases short and J 2 bases short, with 6 bases between. This chain's CDR3 is CSARQLNYGYTF. As DNA, the CDR3 is TGCAGTGCTAGACAGTTAAACTATGGCTACACCTTC.

The chain combines TRBV6-5 with TRBJ2-5; D is possibly TRBD2 (7 bases). The CDR3 extends over 18 amino acids. The germline V and J ends were trimmed by 0 bases and 5 bases, with 22 bases remaining between them. Germline V gene sequence: CDR1 MNHEY, CDR2 SVGAGI. Written as DNA, the CDR3 is TGTGCCAGCAGTTACTCGTGGTCCGGCGGGGGCGGTCGGGAGACCCAGTACTTC. Protein product: CASSYSWSGGGGRETQYF.

The rearrangement links TRBV7-6 to TRBJ2-3, with 8 bases matching TRBD2. The CDR3 has 16 residues. The germline gives CDR1 SGHVS, CDR2 FNYEAQ. Trimming removed 5 bases from V and 3 bases from J; junction bases left unmatched: 10. The CDR3: CASSPLRTSPTDTQYF. In nucleotides, the CDR3 is TGTGCCAGCAGCCCCCTCCGGACTAGCCCAACAGATACGCAGTATTTT.

This clonotype was detected only a few times. V is TRBV6-1 and J is TRBJ1-1; tentative D call: TRBD1 (6 bases). V dropped 5 bases and J dropped 4 bases, with 11 bases sitting between them. Germline-derived CDR1 and CDR2 are MNHNS and SASEGT. This CDR3 is 13 amino acids long. The CDR3 DNA is TGTGCCAGCAGTCCCGGGACACCCACTGAAGCTTTCTTT. Protein sequence: CASSPGTPTEAFF.

This clonotype has only a few counts. The rearrangement links TRBV12-3 or TRBV12-4 to TRBJ2-6; 7 positions match TRBD1. CDR3 length: 15 amino acids. J lost 3 bases, V lost 7 bases, and 6 bases had no gene match. The CDR3, as DNA: TGTGCCAGCACCCCCGACAGGGTTGGGGCCAACGTCCTGACTTTC. It encodes CASTPDRVGANVLTF.

CDR3 in DNA: TGTGCCAGTAGTTCAGGGCCCACCTACACTGAAGCTTTCTTT. Amino acid sequence: CASSSGPTYTEAFF. J is TRBJ1-1 and V is TRBV19, with D perhaps TRBD1 (5 bases). The ends were cut back, 5 bases at V and 3 bases at J, with 13 bases in the middle. CDR1 is LNHDA and CDR2 is SQIVND in the germline V gene (reference sequence). The CDR3 spans 14 residues.